The next 27 T cell receptor beta chains were all read from a single sample in a study of T cell changes during pregnancy in multiple sclerosis. Profiled with immunoSEQ multiplex PCR; TCRdb holds only in-frame clones, not every one. The sample carries 89,000 or so clones, 90% to 95% recorded once. Here the sequenced sample was PBMCs, taken in the first trimester of pregnancy. Source of these receptors: a female donor in good health, serving as a control in a pregnancy study. Some clones in this sample may be carry-over from other donors' samples.

This clone was detected only once. The chain is built from TRBV15 and TRBJ2-5; 7 bases line up with TRBD1. In germline, CDR1 is LNHNV, CDR2 YYDKDF (reference sequence). Trimming at V came to 5 bases and at J to 4 bases, leaving 7 bases not matched to a gene. There are 14 residues in the CDR3. CDR3 bases: TGTGCCACCAGCCAGACAGGGATTCGAGAGACCCAGTACTTC. Protein sequence: CATSQTGIRETQYF.

The J gene is TRBJ2-1, the V gene TRBV25-1; D unresolved. Trimming pared 3 bases from V and 1 base from J, leaving 10 bases between. Germline-derived CDR1 and CDR2 are MGHDK and SYGVNS. The CDR3 runs 15 residues. CDR3 DNA: TGTGCCAGCAGTGAGACGGGTTCTTCCTACAATGAGCAGTTCTTC. Translating gives CASSETGSSYNEQFF.

The J gene is TRBJ2-1, the V gene TRBV11-2; tentative D call: TRBD2 (6 bases). V was pared by 7 bases and J by 8 bases, with 18 bases between. Germline V gene sequence: CDR1 SGHAT, CDR2 FQNNGV. There are 14 residues in the CDR3. CDR3 in DNA: TGTGCCAGCACCCTCCGGGGCGGGGAACATGAGCAGTTCTTC. This codes for CASTLRGGEHEQFF.

Only a few counts were recorded for this clone. The V gene is TRBV29-1, the J gene TRBJ1-1; perhaps TRBD1 as D (6 bases). Trimming cost V 7 bases and J 0 bases, with 9 bases left between them. The CDR3 consists of 12 residues. Germline assignment: CDR1 SQVTM and CDR2 ANQGSEA. The CDR3 region has the DNA TGCAGCGCTGGACAGCTGAACACTGAAGCTTTCTTT. Its protein is CSAGQLNTEAFF.

This clone has just one count. This chain links TRBV11-1 with TRBJ2-3; the match to TRBD2 covers 8 bases. The junction had 8 bases not matched to a gene; V was cut back by 10 bases and J by 2 bases. CDR3 size: 14 residues. Germline loops: CDR1 SGHAT, CDR2 FQDESV (reference sequence). The CDR3 reads CATGGRGLTDTQYF. CDR3 DNA sequence: TGTGCCACGGGGGGGCGGGGACTCACAGATACGCAGTATTTT.

The rearrangement uses TRBV9 and TRBJ2-3; 12 bases match TRBD1. J lost 6 bases, V lost 0 bases, and 8 bases had no gene match. Looked up from germline, CDR1 is SGDLS and CDR2 is YYNGEE. The CDR3 is 17 residues long. The CDR3 protein is CASSVVGTGGFPDTQYF. The CDR3 DNA reads as TGTGCCAGCAGCGTAGTAGGGACAGGGGGCTTTCCCGATACGCAGTATTTT.

The chain is built from TRBV27 and TRBJ2-1; TRBD1 might be the D (5 bases). V dropped 3 bases and J dropped 5 bases, with 8 bases sitting between them. The CDR3 runs to 13 residues. Germline V gene data show CDR1 as MNHEY and CDR2 as SMNVEV (reference sequence). CDR3 nucleotide sequence: TGTGCCAGCAGTTTGATACAGGACAATGAGCAGTTCTTC. Translating it yields CASSLIQDNEQFF.

The chain combines TRBV11-2 with TRBJ2-5, with no clear D. V lost 5 bases, J lost 4 bases, and 11 bases lay in between. The CDR3 length is 13 residues. The germline V gene encodes CDR1 SGHAT and CDR2 FQNNGV. The CDR3 loop reads CASSLERSETQYF. The DNA for the CDR3 is TGTGCCAGCAGCCTCGAGCGTTCAGAGACCCAGTACTTC.

The chain combines TRBV5-1 with TRBJ2-3; TRBD2 agrees at 10 bases. The CDR3 sequence is 16 residues long. In germline, CDR1 is SGHRS, CDR2 YFSETQ. V was pared by 4 bases and J by 0 bases, with 5 bases of the junction left unmatched. CDR3 amino acids: CASSVPSGGSTDTQYF. CDR3 DNA sequence: TGCGCCAGCAGCGTACCTAGCGGGGGTAGCACAGATACGCAGTATTTT.

Only one count was recorded for this clone. J is TRBJ2-3 and V is TRBV19; the D gene is possibly TRBD1 (5 bases). This CDR3 has 15 residues. CDR1 is LNHDA and CDR2 is SQIVND in the germline V gene (reference sequence). The germline V and J ends were trimmed by 7 bases and 2 bases, with 16 bases remaining between them. CDR3 sequence: CASTIWGLPTDTQYF. DNA for the CDR3: TGTGCCAGTACCATATGGGGCTTACCCACAGATACGCAGTATTTT.

This chain connects TRBV28 to TRBJ2-7, with D perhaps matching TRBD2 (5 bases). V lost 3 bases, J lost 0 bases, and 9 bases lay in between. The CDR3 has 14 amino acids. The germline CDR1 and CDR2 sequences are MDHEN and SYDVKM. The CDR3 is CASSFLGSSYEQYF. The CDR3, as DNA: TGTGCCAGCAGTTTTCTTGGGAGCTCCTACGAGCAGTACTTC.

This CDR3 reads CASSIMDIGTEAFF. In DNA form, the CDR3 reads TGTGCCAGCAGTATCATGGACATTGGGACTGAAGCTTTCTTT. The rearrangement uses TRBV28 and TRBJ1-1; maybe TRBD1 (5 bases). The V end was cut by 5 bases, the J end by 5 bases, with 15 bases between. The length of the CDR3 is 14 residues. Germline CDR1 is MDHEN and CDR2 is SYDVKM.

The rearrangement links TRBV11-2 to TRBJ2-7, with TRBD1 matching over 8 bases. The CDR3 sequence is 13 residues long. J was trimmed by 3 bases and V by 5 bases; bases with no gene match: 3. CDR1 is SGHAT, CDR2 FQNNGV, per germline. The chain's CDR3 is CASSQTGGYEQYF. In DNA form, the CDR3 reads TGTGCCAGCAGCCAAACAGGGGGCTACGAGCAGTACTTC.

This clone has more than one count but fewer than ten. The V call is TRBV5-6, the J call TRBJ1-1; 12 nucleotides match TRBD1. CDR3 length equals 17 residues. The junction had 10 bases not matched to a gene; V was cut back by 6 bases and J by 1 base. Germline CDR1 SGHDT, CDR2 YYEEEE. The CDR3 nucleotides read TGTGCCAGCAACCTCGCGGGACAGGGGGCATCGAACACTGAAGCTTTCTTT. As protein: CASNLAGQGASNTEAFF.

This chain uses TRBV7-9 with TRBJ2-2; 10 positions agree with TRBD2. Germline CDR1 is SEHNR and CDR2 is FQNEAQ (reference sequence). This CDR3 is 14 amino acids long. The trim removed 8 bases at V and 6 bases at J, leaving 6 bases unmatched. The CDR3 DNA sequence: TGTGCCAGCGACCTAGCGGGAGTAGCCGGGGAGCTGTTTTTT. Residues: CASDLAGVAGELFF.

The V gene is TRBV2, the J gene TRBJ2-3, with 9 bases that match TRBD2. Trimming removed 8 bases from V and 5 bases from J; junction bases left unmatched: 5. The length of the CDR3 is 13 residues. CDR1 and CDR2 (germline): SNHLY, FYNNEI. In DNA, the CDR3 is TGTGCCAGCGCGGGGGGGCCTGAAGATACGCAGTATTTT. Protein sequence: CASAGGPEDTQYF.

The chain employs TRBV5-4 and TRBJ2-3; unclear D gene. CDR1 SGHNT and CDR2 YYREEE come from the germline V gene (reference sequence). Trimming took off 3 bases at V and 0 bases at J, with 20 bases between the two ends. The CDR3 covers 18 residues. Here the CDR3 reads CASSSILRKRDSTDTQYF. CDR3 DNA: TGTGCCAGCAGCTCGATATTGCGAAAGCGAGATAGCACAGATACGCAGTATTTT.

This clone occurred a few times. Mismatch with germline at one junction end may stem from a read error. The chain combines TRBV20-1 with TRBJ1-3; D perhaps matches TRBD1 (5 bases). Per germline, CDR1 DFQATT and CDR2 SNEGSKA (reference sequence). The CDR3 has 11 residues. The CDR3 region has the DNA TGCAGTGCTAGAGACGAGGGGAGGGAGGAATTT. It translates to CSARDEGREEF.

The J gene is TRBJ1-6, the V gene TRBV7-2; no clear D gene. CDR3 length equals 16 residues. The germline V and J ends were trimmed by 5 bases and 0 bases, with 11 bases remaining between them. Germline V CDR1 and CDR2: SGHTA, FQGNSA. The CDR3 nucleotides read TGTGCCAGCAGCCCGACACCGACCTCCTATAATTCACCCCTCCACTTT. Its translation: CASSPTPTSYNSPLHF.

V and J are TRBV13 and TRBJ1-1, with 8 bases fitting TRBD1. CDR1 and CDR2 (germline): PRHDT, FYEKMQ (reference sequence). There are 13 residues in the CDR3. V was pared by 4 bases and J by 5 bases, with 3 bases of the junction left unmatched. The DNA of the CDR3 is TGTGCCAGCAGCTGGACAGGGCTGACTGAAGCTTTCTTT. Translating it yields CASSWTGLTEAFF. The variable domain in full, completed from reference TRBV13 and TRBJ1-1, reads AAGVIQSPRHLIKEKRETATLKCYPIPRHDTVYWYQQGPGQDPQFLISFYEKMQSDKGSIPDRFSAQQFSDYHSELNMSSLELGDSALYFCASSWTGLTEAFFGQGTRLTVV.

The rearrangement joins TRBV6-5 to TRBJ2-2, with a tentative D call TRBD1 (8 bases). The CDR3 length is 14 residues. Trimming took 8 bases from V and 4 from J, leaving 14 bases between them. Germline V CDR1 and CDR2: MNHEY, SVGAGI. The CDR3 spells CASGGDRFTGELFF. As DNA, the CDR3 is TGTGCCAGCGGGGGGGACAGGTTCACCGGGGAGCTGTTTTTT.

The V gene is TRBV11-1, the J gene TRBJ2-7; D remains unclear. Trimming removed 5 bases from V and 2 bases from J, with 13 bases in between. The CDR3 is 14 amino acids. The germline gives CDR1 SGHAT, CDR2 FQDESV (reference sequence). CDR3: CASSSRRNTYEQYF. Written as DNA, the CDR3 is TGTGCCAGCAGCAGCCGCAGGAATACCTACGAGCAGTACTTC.

This rearrangement joins TRBV27 to TRBJ2-3; unclear D gene. The CDR3 runs to 14 residues. The V end lost 3 bases, the J end lost 4 bases, and 11 bases lay between the germline ends. Per the germline V gene, CDR1 is MNHEY and CDR2 is SMNVEV (reference sequence). The CDR3 spells CASSLGAAADTQYF. The CDR3 coding sequence is TGTGCCAGCAGTTTGGGCGCAGCCGCAGATACGCAGTATTTT.

V gene TRBV5-5 combines with J gene TRBJ2-2; tentatively, D is TRBD2 (6 bases). The germline V gene has CDR1 SGHKS and CDR2 YYEKEE (reference sequence). The germline V and J ends were trimmed by 4 bases and 8 bases, with 12 bases remaining between them. The CDR3 runs to 13 residues. The chain's CDR3 is CASSMSGLGELFF. CDR3 nucleotides: TGTGCCAGCAGCATGAGCGGGCTAGGGGAGCTGTTTTTT.

The chain couples TRBV19 to TRBJ2-1; TRBD2 matches 8 bases. V was clipped by 5 bases and J by 5 bases; unmatched bases: 8. The CDR3 contains 15 residues. Germline V gene lookup returns CDR1 LNHDA and CDR2 SQIVND (reference sequence). This CDR3 reads CASSFRLASNNEQFF. CDR3 bases: TGTGCCAGTAGTTTCCGACTAGCGAGTAACAATGAGCAGTTCTTC.

The rearrangement links TRBV6-5 to TRBJ2-7, with D possibly matching TRBD1 (8 bases). The ends were cut back, 7 bases at V and 1 base at J, with 11 bases in the middle. CDR1 is MNHEY and CDR2 is SVGAGI in the germline V gene. The CDR3 has 13 amino acids. The chain's CDR3 is CASNRGGSYEQYF. In nucleotides, the CDR3 is TGTGCCAGCAACAGGGGGGGGTCCTACGAGCAGTACTTC.

J is TRBJ2-1 and V is TRBV4-2, with 10 positions matching TRBD2. After removal of 0 bases from V and 9 bases from J, the junction contained 14 bases not matched to a gene. Germline V gives CDR1 LGHNA, CDR2 YNFKEQ. CDR3 length: 18 amino acids. As DNA, the CDR3 is TGTGCCAGCAGCCAAGATTCCGAGTTCACTAGCGGGGTCGGTGAGCAGTTCTTC. This sequence encodes CASSQDSEFTSGVGEQFF.